This T cell receptor (beta chain) is drawn from a study of blood T cell repertoires in COVID-19. Study overall: COVID-19 samples from acute and convalescent phases originated in the United States, Italy and Spain.

The assay was immunoSEQ multiplex PCR, and TCRdb's table has in-frame clones only and misses some. Of 150,000 to 200,000 clones listed, 65% to 85% are singletons. V was cut by 9 bases and J by 5 bases, with 29 bases left in between. Per the germline V gene, CDR1 is SGHTA and CDR2 is FQGNSA. CDR3 size: 18 residues. The study recruited people aged about 18 to 95 years across approximately 23 US areas. This TCR derives from a woman between 35 and 50 years old with acute COVID-19. Sequenced material: PBMCs or T cells enriched from blood (not recorded which). V gene TRBV7-2 combines with J gene TRBJ2-1; possible D gene TRBD2, 7 bases. DNA for the CDR3: TGTGCCAGTACACCCACAGGGAGGGGAGGACACAGCCACAATGAGCAGTTCTTC. Protein: CASTPTGRGGHSHNEQFF.